These T cell receptor beta chains were read from a single sample in a study of CD8 T cell repertoires and HIV-1 epitope variants. The repertoire was sequenced with immunoSEQ multiplex PCR; TCRdb's copy has only in-frame clones and lacks some. The top ten clones hold approximately 40% of a sample with a few thousand clones, 64% of them seen once. No cognate antigen is known for these TCRs. Material for sequencing was cultured CD8+ T cells derived from PBMCs. The receptors were gathered from a male donor with HIV. CDR3s include the opening cysteine and the closing phenylalanine or tryptophan.

j_call v_call cdr3_aa
TRBJ1-2 TRBV4-3 CASSQDRDGRYGYTF
TRBJ2-7 TRBV2 CASTEPDSYEQYF
TRBJ2-3 TRBV2 CASRDGIGTDTQYF
TRBJ1-5 TRBV27 CASSRTGDNQPQHF
TRBJ1-1 TRBV28 CASTQWGTEAFF
TRBJ1-1 TRBV7-9 CASSSDRGHAEAFF
TRBJ2-3 TRBV30 CAWEQGADTQYF
TRBJ2-7 TRBV2 CASRGTPYNEQYF
TRBJ2-1 TRBV27 CASSLAGQGSYNEQFF
TRBJ1-2 TRBV11-2 CASSLDRGFDGYTF
TRBJ2-3 TRBV6-4 CASSGSASGSTDTQYF
TRBJ1-3 TRBV7-3 CASSLTGLSSGNTIYF
TRBJ2-7 TRBV7-6 CASSPEGYEQYF
TRBJ2-5 TRBV28 CASSGRRDQETQYF
TRBJ1-2 TRBV5-1 CASREAAGYTF
TRBJ2-2 TRBV11-3 CASSLQAPGTGELFF
TRBJ2-5 TRBV25-1 CASSPTSGGQETQYF